Shown below are 23 T cell receptor beta chains from a single sample sequenced in a study of beta chain features in type 1 diabetes. The sequenced template was cDNA made from the entire isolated RNA. TCRdb's copy holds only in-frame clones and misses some; the assay was immunoSEQ multiplex PCR. The sample lists just over 600,000 clones, 15% to 18% occurring once. The sample taken for sequencing was naive CD4+ T cells from blood. These receptors were taken from a man between 18 and 35 years old in good health.

This clone appeared many times. The chain combines TRBV28 with TRBJ2-7; D ambiguous. Trimming took 4 bases from V and 4 from J, leaving 8 bases between them. The germline CDR1 and CDR2 sequences are MDHEN and SYDVKM. The CDR3 runs 12 residues. CDR3 in amino acids: CASSWGQYEQYF. CDR3 sequence (DNA): TGTGCCAGCAGTTGGGGTCAGTACGAGCAGTACTTC.

The sample holds a few counts of this clone. The chain recombines TRBV5-4 with TRBJ2-5; 8 bases line up with TRBD1. CDR1 and CDR2 from the germline V gene are SGHNT and YYREEE (reference sequence). CDR3 length: 15 amino acids. The V and J ends lost 3 bases and 7 bases, in that order; junction bases with no gene match: 11. The CDR3 reads CASSSGQGNSGTQYF. The DNA for the CDR3 is TGTGCCAGCAGCTCCGGACAGGGTAACTCAGGGACCCAGTACTTC.

This rearrangement joins TRBV19 to TRBJ2-7, with D perhaps matching TRBD1 (5 bases). The V and J ends lost 1 base and 2 bases respectively, with 9 bases between them. This CDR3 contains 14 residues. Germline CDR1 is LNHDA and CDR2 is SQIVND (reference sequence). CDR3 bases: TGTGCCAGTAGTATAGTAGGGGCCGCCTACGAGCAGTACTTC. It encodes CASSIVGAAYEQYF.

This clone was seen a few times. This sequence joins TRBV7-2 and TRBJ2-3; 11 positions agree with TRBD2. Per germline, CDR1 SGHTA and CDR2 FQGNSA. CDR3 size: 15 residues. The J segment lost 4 bases and the V segment lost 3 bases, leaving 3 bases of the junction unmatched. The CDR3 is CASSFSGGASDTQYF. CDR3 coding DNA: TGTGCCAGCAGCTTTAGCGGGGGGGCCTCAGATACGCAGTATTTT.

Only a few counts were recorded for this clone. The chain links TRBV7-9 to TRBJ2-7; 8 bases are a match to TRBD1. CDR1 and CDR2 (germline): SEHNR, FQNEAQ (reference sequence). V trimming: 5 bases; J trimming: 2 bases; junction bases outside the gene matches: 5. The CDR3 is 14 residues long. The CDR3: CASSGGTGPYEQYF. CDR3 coding DNA: TGTGCCAGCAGCGGAGGGACAGGTCCCTACGAGCAGTACTTC.

This clone was counted a few times. This chain connects TRBV2 to TRBJ2-4, with D perhaps matching TRBD2 (6 bases). This CDR3 is built from 17 residues. CDR1 and CDR2 (germline): SNHLY, FYNNEI. V lost 7 bases, J lost 7 bases, and 26 bases lay in between. The CDR3 region is CASTDLTSLERWNIQYF. The CDR3 bases are TGTGCCAGCACCGATTTGACTAGTCTGGAGCGGTGGAACATTCAGTACTTC.

The J gene is TRBJ2-7, the V gene TRBV7-2, with D hard to call. CDR1 and CDR2 from the germline V gene are SGHTA and FQGNSA. V lost 0 bases, J lost 6 bases, and 12 bases lay in between. The CDR3 has 14 amino acids. The CDR3 sequence is CASSLAFGTLEQYF. CDR3 coding DNA: TGTGCCAGCAGCTTAGCGTTTGGTACCCTCGAGCAGTACTTC.

This clone was observed a few times. This chain connects TRBV4-1 to TRBJ2-2; 7 bases fit TRBD2. Germline V gene lookup returns CDR1 MGHRA and CDR2 YSYEKL. Trimming took 4 bases from V and 7 from J; bases not matched to a gene: 3. The CDR3 extends over 13 amino acids. CDR3 residues: CASSPGRGGELFF. CDR3 bases: TGCGCCAGCAGCCCAGGGAGGGGCGGGGAGCTGTTTTTT.

The rearrangement uses TRBV28 and TRBJ2-7; D may be TRBD1 (5 bases). The V end was cut by 3 bases, the J end by 6 bases, with 12 bases between. The CDR3 sequence is 13 residues long. The germline V gene has CDR1 MDHEN and CDR2 SYDVKM. CDR3 bases: TGTGCCAGCAGTTTGGTAGGGGCAGGCGAGCAGTACTTC. Protein sequence: CASSLVGAGEQYF.

The chain carries TRBV28 and TRBJ2-5; TRBD1 matches 10 bases. Germline CDR1 reads MDHEN; CDR2 reads SYDVKM. Trimming at V came to 5 bases and at J to 5 bases, leaving 14 bases not matched to a gene. The CDR3 has 17 residues. The CDR3 loop is CASSTGQGTPGRETQYF. The CDR3 bases are TGTGCCAGCAGTACGGGACAGGGGACACCGGGACGCGAGACCCAGTACTTC.

This clone was detected only a few times. The V call is TRBV2, the J call TRBJ2-5, with 12 bases fitting TRBD2. The CDR3 is 16 residues long. The germline CDR1 and CDR2 sequences are SNHLY and FYNNEI. Trimming cost V 7 bases and J 5 bases; bases outside gene matches: 11. In nucleotides, the CDR3 is TGTGCCAGCAAGGAGACTAGCGGGAGAAAGGGGGAGACCCAGTACTTC. This codes for CASKETSGRKGETQYF. Complete variable domain (other parts from reference TRBV2 and TRBJ2-5): EPEVTQTPSHQVTQMGQEVILRCVPISNHLYFYWYRQILGQKVEFLVSFYNNEISEKSEIFDDQFSVERPDGSNFTLKIRSTKLEDSAMYFCASKETSGRKGETQYFGPGTRLLVL.

V and J are TRBV15 and TRBJ2-1; D possibly uses TRBD1 or TRBD2 (5 bases each). Germline loops: CDR1 LNHNV, CDR2 YYDKDF (reference sequence). Deletions cut 0 bases from V and 0 bases from J, with 15 bases between. This CDR3 has 18 amino acids. The DNA for the CDR3 is TGTGCCACCAGCAGAGATGGGACGTCGCTAGGCTCCTACAATGAGCAGTTCTTC. Translation: CATSRDGTSLGSYNEQFF.

The V and J genes are TRBV28 and TRBJ2-5; D might be TRBD2 (5 bases). The V and J ends lost 7 bases and 7 bases respectively, with 13 bases between them. From germline, CDR1 is MDHEN and CDR2 SYDVKM. This CDR3 contains 12 residues. The CDR3 DNA follows: TGTGCCAGCACCTTGGGGAGCGGGACCCAGTACTTC. Translating it yields CASTLGSGTQYF.

V usage is TRBV7-3 and J usage is TRBJ2-1, with 11 positions matching TRBD2. The CDR3 is 16 amino acids. V dropped 6 bases and J dropped 7; count of bases not matched to a gene: 11. Germline CDR1 SGHTA, CDR2 FQGTGA. As DNA, the CDR3 is TGTGCCAGCAGGTCCAGACCGGGACTAGCGGTAAATGAGCAGTTCTTC. This encodes CASRSRPGLAVNEQFF.

In the case of this clone: The same CDR3 can be traced to other DNA sequences in this sample. This chain connects TRBV5-1 to TRBJ1-5; D remains unclear. Trimming pared 0 bases from V and 0 bases from J, leaving 4 bases between. This CDR3 is built from 14 residues. CDR1 is SGHRS, CDR2 YFSETQ, per germline. The CDR3 spells CASSLEGSNQPQHF. Here the CDR3 DNA reads TGCGCCAGCAGCTTGGAGGGTAGCAATCAGCCCCAGCATTTT.

This clone occurred a few times. Other DNA sequences from this sample encode an identical CDR3 as well. This chain joins TRBV7-8 and TRBJ2-5; a weak D match, TRBD2 (6 bases). The germline CDR1 and CDR2 sequences are SGHVS and FQNEAQ. The length of the CDR3 is 13 residues. V was cut by 3 bases and J by 2 bases, with 7 bases left in between. In DNA, the CDR3 is TGTGCCAGCAGCTTGGGACTGCAAGAGACCCAGTACTTC. It yields the protein CASSLGLQETQYF.

The chain couples TRBV11-2 to TRBJ2-2, with 10 bases fitting TRBD1. The CDR3 contains 17 residues. The germline V gene has CDR1 SGHAT and CDR2 FQNNGV. V lost 4 bases and J lost 4; bases outside the gene matches: 9. This chain's CDR3 is CASSSVRDRGFTGELFF. CDR3 DNA sequence: TGTGCCAGCAGCTCAGTCCGGGACAGGGGATTCACCGGGGAGCTGTTTTTT.

The chain is built from TRBV28 and TRBJ2-2; a weak D match, TRBD2 (6 bases). This CDR3 is built from 17 residues. The V gene lost 6 bases and the J gene lost 4 bases, with 21 bases spanning the gap. Germline V gene data show CDR1 as MDHEN and CDR2 as SYDVKM. CDR3 nucleotide sequence: TGTGCCAGCAGCCCCCCGGGGGTTAAGGCACTCACCGGGGAGCTGTTTTTT. As protein: CASSPPGVKALTGELFF.

J is TRBJ2-5 and V is TRBV19, with a weak D call TRBD1 (5 bases). Germline CDR1 reads LNHDA; CDR2 reads SQIVND (reference sequence). V was shortened by 9 bases and J by 5 bases, with 25 bases between the two germline ends. This CDR3 has 16 amino acids. The CDR3 here is CASAGPSGPKLETQYF. In DNA, the CDR3 is TGTGCCAGCGCAGGGCCGTCGGGCCCGAAGTTGGAGACCCAGTACTTC.

This clone appeared a few times. The chain joins TRBV18 to TRBJ1-3, with D unresolved. The CDR3 has 13 amino acids. Trimming removed 6 bases at V and 1 base at J, with 7 bases between. Germline lookup yields CDR1 KGHSH and CDR2 LQKENI. The CDR3 DNA reads as TGTGCCAGCTCCCCAGATTCTGGAAACACCATATATTTT. It is translated as CASSPDSGNTIYF. The complete variable domain, with remaining parts taken from reference TRBV18 and TRBJ1-3, reads NAGVMQNPRHLVRRRGQEARLRCSPMKGHSHVYWYRQLPEEGLKFMVYLQKENIIDESGMPKERFSAEFPKEGPSILRIQQVVRGDSAAYFCASSPDSGNTIYFGEGSWLTVV.

The gene calls are TRBV27 and TRBJ2-4; TRBD2 aligns across 13 bases. V lost 8 bases to trimming and J lost 10 bases; unmatched junction nucleotides: 14. This CDR3 comprises 16 residues. From germline, CDR1 is MNHEY and CDR2 SMNVEV (reference sequence). In nucleotides, the CDR3 is TGTGCCAGCTCAGGACTAGCGGGAGCTACACGGGGGATTCAGTACTTC. Protein sequence: CASSGLAGATRGIQYF.

This chain joins TRBV4-3 and TRBJ2-5, with TRBD1 matching over 7 bases. The V and J ends lost 4 bases and 2 bases, in that order; junction bases with no gene match: 4. CDR1 and CDR2 (germline): LGHNA, YSLEER. There are 14 residues in the CDR3. CDR3 in DNA: TGCGCCAGCAGCCTCCGGGACAGACAAGAGACCCAGTACTTC. This encodes CASSLRDRQETQYF.

This chain connects TRBV5-1 to TRBJ2-2; 9 positions match TRBD2. V lost 5 bases and J lost 5; bases outside the gene matches: 10. Germline V lookup: CDR1 SGHRS, CDR2 YFSETQ. The CDR3 consists of 16 residues. The CDR3 reads CASRFASGVRTGELFF. The CDR3 bases are TGCGCCAGCAGATTTGCTAGCGGGGTTAGGACCGGGGAGCTGTTTTTT.